This is a list of T cell receptor beta chains from one sample in a study of post-analysis software for immune sequencing data. TCRdb reanalysed the PCR reads using MiXCR and keeps one entry per CDR3 protein. The data contain about 200,000 distinct CDR3 sequences, over 25% of them singletons. The sample taken for sequencing was blood. The origin of the receptors is a girl aged 2 to 17 with multiple sclerosis. Each CDR3 is given without its conserved first and last residue.

v_call	j_call	cdr3_aa
TRBV2	TRBJ1-2	ASNLGQGPSYGYT
TRBV20-1	TRBJ2-5	SASGNGETQY
TRBV20-1	TRBJ2-1	SATGQSWGFEQF
TRBV2	TRBJ1-5	ASSEGRGDQPQH
TRBV4-3	TRBJ2-3	ASSQGRGPTDTQY
TRBV20-1	TRBJ1-5	SANGQFNNQPQH
TRBV6-5	TRBJ1-3	ASSYGRTGGGGNTIY
TRBV28	TRBJ2-7	ASSSPGTRASYEQY
TRBV5-1	TRBJ2-1	ASRRSVSSYNEQF
TRBV29-1	TRBJ1-2	SVRDSHYGYT
TRBV2	TRBJ2-7	ASSGGPLTSPYEQY
TRBV7-4	TRBJ1-4	ASSLERDNEEKLF
TRBV4-2	TRBJ2-7	ASSQDGLAGGSSYNEQY
TRBV2	TRBJ1-6	ASGQSSYNSPFH
TRBV9	TRBJ2-7	ASSVDMGASYEQY
TRBV15	TRBJ2-1	ATSPLGSEQF
TRBV7-9	TRBJ2-1	ASSLGSGGAHEQF
TRBV5-1	TRBJ1-4	ASRREPNEKLF
TRBV7-8	TRBJ1-3	ASSSYDSGNTIY
TRBV20-1	TRBJ1-1	SAREGFRRVGNTEAF
TRBV28	TRBJ2-7	ASSIGLAEFYEQY
TRBV5-1	TRBJ2-5	ASSLLTQTPTQY